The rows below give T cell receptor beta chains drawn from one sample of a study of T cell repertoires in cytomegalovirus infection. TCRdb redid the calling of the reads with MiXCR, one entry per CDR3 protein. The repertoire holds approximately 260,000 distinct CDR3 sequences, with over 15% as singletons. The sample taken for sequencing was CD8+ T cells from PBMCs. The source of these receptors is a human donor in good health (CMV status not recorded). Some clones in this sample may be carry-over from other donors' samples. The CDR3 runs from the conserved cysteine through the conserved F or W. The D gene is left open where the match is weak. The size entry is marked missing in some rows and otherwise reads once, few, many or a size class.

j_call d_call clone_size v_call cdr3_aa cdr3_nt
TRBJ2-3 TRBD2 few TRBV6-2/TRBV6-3 CASSEGTSPDTQYF TGTGCCAGCAGTGAGGGGACTAGTCCAGATACGCAGTATTTT
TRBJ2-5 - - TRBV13 CASSLGMGRETQYF TGTGCCAGCAGCTTAGGGATGGGGCGAGAGACCCAGTACTTC
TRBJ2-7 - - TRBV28 CASSSWDTPSTYEQYF TGTGCCAGCAGTTCATGGGACACCCCAAGTACGTACGAGCAGTACTTC
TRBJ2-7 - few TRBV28 CASNGNGYEQYF TGTGCCAGCAATGGTAACGGATACGAGCAGTACTTC
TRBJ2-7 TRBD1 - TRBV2 CASGRSQGAGEQYF TGTGCCAGCGGGCGGTCGCAGGGGGCCGGGGAGCAGTACTTC
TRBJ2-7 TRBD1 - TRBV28 CASSLDREREQYF TGTGCCAGCAGTTTGGACAGGGAGAGAGAGCAGTACTTC
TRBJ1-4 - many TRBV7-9 CASSQETENEKLFF TGTGCCAGCAGCCAGGAGACGGAGAATGAAAAACTGTTTTTT
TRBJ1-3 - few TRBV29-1 CSVEWENSGNTIYF TGCAGCGTTGAGTGGGAGAACTCTGGAAACACCATATATTTT
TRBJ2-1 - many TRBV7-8 CASSLVGRSIIYEQFF TGTGCCAGCAGCTTAGTTGGTCGGTCCATCATCTATGAGCAGTTCTTC
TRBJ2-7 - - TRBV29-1 CSVDKDYEQYF TGCAGCGTTGACAAGGACTACGAGCAGTACTTC
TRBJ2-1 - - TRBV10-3 CAISGTEYTYNEQFF TGTGCCATCAGTGGGACGGAATACACCTACAATGAGCAGTTCTTC
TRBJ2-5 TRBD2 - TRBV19 CASSMGTTAYQETQYF TGTGCCAGTAGTATGGGGACTACCGCGTACCAAGAGACCCAGTACTTC
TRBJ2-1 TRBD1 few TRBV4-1 CASSPDRGLYNEQFF TGCGCCAGCAGCCCAGACAGGGGTCTCTACAATGAGCAGTTCTTC
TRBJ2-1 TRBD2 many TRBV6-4 CASSDQPAGVTINNEQFF TGTGCCAGCAGTGACCAACCAGCGGGGGTCACCATCAACAATGAGCAGTTCTTC
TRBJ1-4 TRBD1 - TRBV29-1 CSVDPGQGREKLFF TGCAGCGTTGACCCCGGACAGGGACGTGAAAAACTGTTTTTT
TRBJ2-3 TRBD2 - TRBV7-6 CASSFTRSPAGADTQYF TGTGCCAGCAGCTTTACGAGGTCTCCAGCGGGAGCAGATACGCAGTATTTT
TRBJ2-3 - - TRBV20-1 CSSRDLRGSADTQYF TGCAGTTCTAGAGATCTTCGGGGGTCTGCAGATACGCAGTATTTT
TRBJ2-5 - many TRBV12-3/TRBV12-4 CASSLDGKETQYF TGTGCCAGCAGTTTGGACGGGAAGGAGACCCAGTACTTC
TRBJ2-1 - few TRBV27 CASSLVPGHTNEQFF TGTGCCAGCAGTTTAGTTCCCGGGCACACCAATGAGCAGTTCTTC
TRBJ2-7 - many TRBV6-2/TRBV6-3 CASSYSRTYEQYF TGTGCCAGCAGTTACTCCCGCACCTACGAGCAGTACTTC
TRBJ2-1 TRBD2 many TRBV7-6 CASSLGTSGGNQQFF TGTGCCAGCAGCCTAGGGACTAGCGGGGGGAATCAGCAGTTCTTC
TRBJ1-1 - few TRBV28 CASSFLGRDTEAFF TGTGCCAGCAGTTTTTTGGGGCGGGACACTGAAGCTTTCTTT
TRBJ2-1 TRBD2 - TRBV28 CASSFPKPGGLAYNEQFF TGTGCCAGCAGTTTCCCCAAGCCCGGGGGGTTGGCCTACAATGAGCAGTTCTTC
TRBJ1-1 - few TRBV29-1 CSVEVGEFEAFF TGCAGCGTTGAAGTTGGAGAGTTTGAAGCTTTCTTT
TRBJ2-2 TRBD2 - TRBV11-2 CASTPGGAGGQRTGELFF TGTGCCAGCACCCCGGGGGGAGCGGGGGGGCAAAGGACCGGGGAGCTGTTTTTT
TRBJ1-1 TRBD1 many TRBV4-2 CASSQGGQGITEAFF TGTGCCAGCAGCCAAGGCGGACAGGGGATCACTGAAGCTTTCTTT
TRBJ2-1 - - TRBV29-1 CSVLQPGTEDNEQFF TGCAGCGTCCTTCAACCAGGGACCGAAGACAATGAGCAGTTCTTC
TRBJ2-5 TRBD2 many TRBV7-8 CASSLDLAGLYQTQYF TGTGCCAGCAGCTTAGATCTAGCGGGGTTATATCAGACCCAGTACTTC
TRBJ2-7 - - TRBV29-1 CSARTPSYEQYF TGCAGCGCAAGGACCCCCTCCTACGAGCAGTACTTC
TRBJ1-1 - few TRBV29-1 CSVDRTTEAFF TGCAGCGTGGACAGAACCACTGAAGCTTTCTTT
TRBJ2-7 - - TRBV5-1 CASSLESSSRTYEQYF TGCGCCAGCAGCTTGGAATCGTCATCCCGGACCTACGAGCAGTACTTC
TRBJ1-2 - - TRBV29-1 CSVDQFYGYTF TGCAGCGTTGACCAGTTCTATGGCTACACCTTC
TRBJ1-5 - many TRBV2 CASSAEISNQPQHF TGTGCCAGCAGTGCCGAGATTAGCAATCAGCCCCAGCATTTT
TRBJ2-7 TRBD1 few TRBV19 CASSIGRGYEQYF TGTGCCAGTAGTATCGGCAGGGGGTACGAGCAGTACTTC
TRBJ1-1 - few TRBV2 CASSELREAFF TGTGCCAGCAGTGAGTTACGTGAAGCTTTCTTT